This entry concerns a single T cell receptor (beta chain). The record originates from a study of T cell changes during pregnancy in multiple sclerosis. The CDR3 has 16 residues. V lost 0 bases to trimming and J lost 2 bases; unmatched junction nucleotides: 4. CDR1 is SGHNT and CDR2 is YYREEE in the germline V gene (reference sequence). Sequenced by immunoSEQ multiplex PCR; TCRdb stores in-frame clones only, minus some. The repertoire holds almost 20,000 clones, with roughly nine tenths as singletons. This sequence originates from a female donor in good health, enrolled as a control in a pregnancy study. This sequence joins TRBV5-4 and TRBJ2-1; TRBD1 agrees at 8 bases. Sequencing used CD8+ T cells from peripheral blood mononuclear cells, obtained in the third trimester of pregnancy. CDR3 amino acids: CASSLEQGETYNEQFF. In nucleotides, the CDR3 is TGTGCCAGCAGCTTGGAACAGGGGGAAACCTACAATGAGCAGTTCTTC.